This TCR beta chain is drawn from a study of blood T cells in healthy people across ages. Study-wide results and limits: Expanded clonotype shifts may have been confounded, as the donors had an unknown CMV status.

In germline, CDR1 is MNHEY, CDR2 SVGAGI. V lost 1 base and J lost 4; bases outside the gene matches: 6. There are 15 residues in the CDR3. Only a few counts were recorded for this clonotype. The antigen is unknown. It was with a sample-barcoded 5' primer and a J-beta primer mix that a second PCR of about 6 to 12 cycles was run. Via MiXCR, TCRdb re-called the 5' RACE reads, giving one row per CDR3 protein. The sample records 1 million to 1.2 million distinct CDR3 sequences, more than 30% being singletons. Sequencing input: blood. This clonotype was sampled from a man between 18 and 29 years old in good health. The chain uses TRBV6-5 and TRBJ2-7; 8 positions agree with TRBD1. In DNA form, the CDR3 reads TGTGCCAGCAGTTACTACCAGGGGGCGGAATACGAGCAGTACTTC. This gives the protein CASSYYQGAEYEQYF.